Listed below are T cell receptor beta chains from one sample, sequenced in a study of cytomegalovirus exposure and HLA in healthy donors. Sequencing used immunoSEQ multiplex PCR; TCRdb keeps in-frame clones, though not all of them. The sample shows 110,000 to 150,000 clones, 80% of them seen only once. The sample was PBMCs. These receptors originate from a man aged 35-49 years in good health and CMV-seronegative. Each CDR3 is given with its conserved first and last residue. The order of the fields is D gene, clone size, J gene, V gene, CDR3 protein, CDR3 DNA. A D gene is named only where the DNA matches it firmly. The size of a clone is reported for some rows only, either as once, few or many, or as a class for expanded clones.

TRBD2,.,TRBJ2-2,TRBV7-9,CASGLAGVGELFF,TGTGCCAGCGGACTAGCGGGGGTCGGGGAGCTGTTTTTT
TRBD1,.,TRBJ2-5,TRBV30,CAWSDDRGGFQETQYF,TGTGCCTGGAGCGACGACAGGGGCGGGTTCCAAGAGACCCAGTACTTC
.,.,TRBJ1-1,TRBV19,CASSIDFLTGVNTEAFF,TGTGCCAGTAGTATTGATTTTCTAACAGGCGTGAACACTGAAGCTTTCTTT
.,few,TRBJ1-6,TRBV7-9,CASSLDSNSPLHF,TGTGCCAGCAGCTTGGACAGTAATTCACCCCTCCACTTT
.,.,TRBJ1-3,TRBV6-5,CASRETTGSGNTIYF,TGTGCCAGCAGAGAAACAACAGGGTCTGGAAACACCATATATTTT
.,.,TRBJ2-6,TRBV6-4,CASSDNSGANVLTF,TGTGCCAGCAGTGACAACTCTGGGGCCAACGTACTGACTTTC
.,.,TRBJ2-3,TRBV6-1,CASSGLGAQYF,TGTGCCAGCTCCGGACTTGGAGCGCAGTATTTT
.,.,TRBJ1-5,TRBV10-1,CASSPNSNQPQHF,TGCGCCAGCAGCCCAAATAGCAATCAGCCCCAGCATTTT
.,.,TRBJ1-5,TRBV19,CATGLQGFGNQPQHF,TGTGCCACTGGCTTACAGGGCTTTGGCAATCAGCCCCAGCATTTT
TRBD2,few,TRBJ2-1,TRBV4-3,CASSQDGVAGVYNEQFF,TGCGCCAGCAGCCAAGATGGAGTAGCGGGGGTCTACAATGAGCAGTTCTTC
.,.,TRBJ2-5,TRBV5-1,CASSYSGAASQETQYF,TGCGCCAGCAGCTATAGCGGCGCTGCCTCCCAAGAGACCCAGTACTTC
.,.,TRBJ2-7,TRBV28,CASSGLAYEQYF,TGTGCCAGCAGTGGCCTGGCCTACGAGCAGTACTTC
TRBD1,few,TRBJ2-1,TRBV4-1,CASSHEHGDSYNEQFF,TGCGCCAGCAGCCACGAACACGGGGACAGCTACAATGAGCAGTTCTTC
.,.,TRBJ2-7,TRBV1,CTSSQYGSSGSYEQYF,TGCACCAGCAGCCAGTATGGGTCTAGCGGGTCCTACGAGCAGTACTTC
TRBD2,.,TRBJ2-3,TRBV6-7,CASSYWGLAGEASTDTQYF,TGTGCCAGCAGTTACTGGGGACTAGCGGGGGAAGCTAGCACAGATACGCAGTATTTT
TRBD2,.,TRBJ2-2,TRBV5-1,CASGGLAGTGELFF,TGCGCCAGTGGGGGACTAGCGGGGACCGGGGAGCTGTTTTTT
.,.,TRBJ1-2,TRBV27,CASSPGGHSNYGYTF,TGTGCCAGCAGTCCCGGTGGGCATTCTAACTATGGCTACACCTTC
.,few,TRBJ1-1,TRBV5-4,CASSLAGNTEAFF,TGTGCCAGCAGCTTGGCCGGGAACACTGAAGCTTTCTTT
.,.,TRBJ1-2,TRBV4-1,CASSQDVDKRTNYGYTF,TGCGCCAGCAGCCAAGATGTGGACAAAAGGACTAACTATGGCTACACCTTC
.,.,TRBJ1-6,TRBV9,CASSTTGNSPLHF,TGTGCCAGCAGCACCACAGGGAATTCACCCCTCCACTTT
.,.,TRBJ1-1,TRBV5-1,CASRNIGGGRTNTEAFF,TGCGCCAGCAGGAATATCGGGGGGGGGCGGACGAACACTGAAGCTTTCTTT
.,.,TRBJ2-7,TRBV7-9,CASSRSGVTPYEQYF,TGTGCCAGCAGCCGATCAGGGGTGACTCCCTACGAGCAGTACTTC
TRBD2,.,TRBJ2-7,TRBV6-1,CASSEEGAGGWRYEQYF,TGTGCCAGCAGTGAAGAGGGAGCCGGGGGGTGGCGGTACGAGCAGTACTTC
.,.,TRBJ1-5,TRBV7-9,CASSLTRETQPQHF,TGTGCCAGCAGCTTGACGAGGGAGACCCAGCCCCAGCATTTT
TRBD1,.,TRBJ2-7,TRBV5-6,CASSNTGGGSYEQYF,TGTGCCAGCAGTAACACAGGGGGCGGGTCCTACGAGCAGTACTTC
.,.,TRBJ2-1,TRBV29-1,CSVERGGNEQFF,TGCAGCGTTGAGCGGGGAGGCAATGAGCAGTTCTTC
TRBD1,.,TRBJ2-4,TRBV6-5,CASSYSKGQQKNIQYF,TGTGCCAGCAGTTACTCCAAGGGACAGCAGAAAAACATTCAGTACTTC
TRBD1,.,TRBJ2-4,TRBV4-3,CASSQDGAGGGNIQYF,TGCGCCAGCAGCCAAGATGGGGCAGGGGGTGGAAACATTCAGTACTTC
TRBD2,.,TRBJ2-5,TRBV6-5,CATRVAGGSQETQYF,TGTGCCACCAGGGTAGCGGGGGGCTCCCAAGAGACCCAGTACTTC
.,.,TRBJ2-3,TRBV6-6,CASRFSRGVDTQYF,TGTGCCAGCAGATTCTCCAGGGGTGTAGATACGCAGTATTTT
TRBD2,.,TRBJ2-7,TRBV5-1,CASSGGLVRPYEQYF,TGCGCCAGCAGCGGGGGACTAGTCAGGCCCTACGAGCAGTACTTC
.,.,TRBJ1-4,TRBV9,CASSVGTGVSNEKLFF,TGTGCCAGCAGCGTAGGTACAGGTGTTAGTAATGAAAAACTGTTTTTT
.,once,TRBJ2-7,TRBV7-3,CASSIDSSGEQYF,TGTGCCAGCAGCATTGACAGTTCGGGCGAGCAGTACTTC
.,.,TRBJ1-5,TRBV10-2,CASGRDSNQPQHF,TGCGCCAGCGGCAGGGATAGCAATCAGCCCCAGCATTTT
TRBD1,.,TRBJ2-1,TRBV6-5,CASSYPGQGSYNEQFF,TGTGCCAGCAGTTACCCAGGACAGGGCTCCTACAATGAGCAGTTCTTC
.,once,TRBJ1-5,TRBV6-5,CASSERGSNQPQHF,TGTGCCAGCAGTGAAAGGGGGAGCAATCAGCCCCAGCATTTT
.,.,TRBJ1-5,TRBV10-3,CAISRTGQPQHF,TGTGCCATCAGTCGAACTGGTCAGCCCCAGCATTTT
.,.,TRBJ1-1,TRBV7-6,CASSLAPDMNTEAFF,TGTGCCAGCAGCTTAGCGCCAGATATGAACACTGAAGCTTTCTTT
.,once,TRBJ2-7,TRBV7-2,CASSLAGREQYF,TGTGCCAGCAGCTTAGCGGGGCGCGAGCAGTACTTC
TRBD2,.,TRBJ2-3,TRBV18,CASSTLPGLAGGPVTDTQYF,TGTGCCAGCTCAACCCTGCCGGGTCTAGCGGGGGGGCCAGTCACAGATACGCAGTATTTT
.,few,TRBJ2-3,TRBV29-1,CTTTGSTDTQYF,TGCACAACGACAGGAAGCACAGATACGCAGTATTTT
.,.,TRBJ2-5,TRBV7-9,CASSLSAGAETQYF,TGTGCCAGCAGCTTATCAGCGGGTGCAGAGACCCAGTACTTC
TRBD1,.,TRBJ1-2,TRBV29-1,CSVEVFAFETGDSGYTF,TGCAGCGTTGAAGTATTCGCCTTTGAGACAGGGGATAGTGGCTACACCTTC
TRBD2,.,TRBJ2-1,TRBV7-8,CASSLPPAGASYNEQFF,TGTGCCAGCAGCTTGCCACCAGCGGGGGCTTCCTACAATGAGCAGTTCTTC
.,few,TRBJ2-7,TRBV19,CASSPGPRYEQYF,TGTGCCAGTAGTCCAGGGCCTAGGTACGAGCAGTACTTC
.,.,TRBJ2-5,TRBV10-2,CASSESSGTQYF,TGCGCCAGCAGTGAGTCGTCGGGGACCCAGTACTTC
TRBD2,few,TRBJ2-5,TRBV27,CASRSLGGQETQYF,TGTGCCAGCAGGTCCCTGGGGGGGCAAGAGACCCAGTACTTC
.,.,TRBJ2-2,TRBV2,CASRTYTRGASTGELFF,TGTGCCAGCAGGACCTATACTCGCGGGGCGAGCACCGGGGAGCTGTTTTTT
TRBD1,few,TRBJ1-5,TRBV6-6,CASSYDRGLNQPQHF,TGTGCCAGCAGTTACGACAGGGGGCTCAATCAGCCCCAGCATTTT
.,.,TRBJ1-4,TRBV19,CASSTPGKGVDEKLFF,TGTGCCAGTAGTACCCCGGGAAAGGGGGTCGATGAAAAACTGTTTTTT